Below are 24 T cell receptor beta chains sequenced from a single sample in a study of blood T cell repertoires in COVID-19 (TCRdb year 2020). Preparation of the library involved the immunoSEQ multiplex PCR assay. This is the immuneACCESS table as TCRdb keeps it, with only in-frame sequences that have V and J called. A part of the clones is gone; compared with another copy, unresolved V genes explain less than half, and the rest is unexplained. For this sample there are more than 200,000 clones; about 87% appear just once. In total, the top ten clones hold approximately 5.1% of the sample. Sequenced input: peripheral blood. All receptors derive from a woman aged 60 to 75 with COVID-19, enrolled during active disease.

V usage is TRBV27 and J usage is TRBJ2-3, with 13 bases that match TRBD2. Losses at the gene ends were 5 bases for V and 3 bases for J; bases not matched to a gene: 8. The CDR3 is made up of 17 amino acids. The germline V gene has CDR1 MNHEY and CDR2 SMNVEV (reference sequence). CDR3 nucleotides: TGTGCCAGCAGTACCTGGACTAGCGGGAGCCGGACAGATACGCAGTATTTT. It specifies CASSTWTSGSRTDTQYF.

V and J are TRBV9 and TRBJ1-5, with D unclear. Germline-derived CDR1 and CDR2 are SGDLS and YYNGEE. Trimming shortened V by 0 bases and J by 3 bases, and 7 bases separated the two germline ends. CDR3 length equals 14 residues. Here the CDR3 reads CASSVGAINQPQHF. The CDR3 nucleotides are TGTGCCAGCAGCGTAGGGGCGATCAATCAGCCCCAGCATTTT.

The gene calls are TRBV28 and TRBJ1-1; TRBD1 is a possible D gene (5 bases). The V and J ends lost 11 bases and 2 bases respectively, with 15 bases between them. Looked up from germline, CDR1 is MDHEN and CDR2 is SYDVKM. The CDR3 totals 13 residues. The CDR3 spells CAVRPGVNTEAFF. The DNA for the CDR3 is TGTGCCGTACGCCCGGGGGTAAACACTGAAGCTTTCTTT.

The chain is built from TRBV20-1 and TRBJ2-3, with unresolved D. Germline-derived CDR1 and CDR2 are DFQATT and SNEGSKA (reference sequence). This CDR3 spans 11 amino acids. V lost 5 bases and J 4 bases, leaving 7 bases between the germline ends. CDR3 coding DNA: TGCAGTGCTCACAGATCAGATACGCAGTATTTT. Its translation is CSAHRSDTQYF.

The CDR3 sequence: CASSLGDRNSPLHF. The CDR3 DNA reads TGTGCCAGCAGCTTGGGGGACAGAAATTCACCCCTCCACTTT. V gene TRBV11-2 combines with J gene TRBJ1-6; 7 bases fit TRBD1. The CDR3 has 14 amino acids. In germline, CDR1 is SGHAT, CDR2 FQNNGV. Losses at the gene ends were 3 bases for V and 7 bases for J; bases not matched to a gene: 3.

This chain connects TRBV5-1 to TRBJ2-1; 8 nucleotides agree with TRBD2. The CDR3 totals 15 residues. From germline, CDR1 is SGHRS and CDR2 YFSETQ. V lost 4 bases, J lost 0 bases, and 3 bases stayed unmatched. CDR3 in amino acids: CASSVGTSSYNEQFF. The DNA for the CDR3 is TGCGCCAGCAGCGTGGGGACTAGCTCCTACAATGAGCAGTTCTTC.

This clone appeared once. This chain connects TRBV4-3 to TRBJ2-3, with D possibly matching TRBD1 (5 bases). This CDR3 has 16 amino acids. Trimming took off 3 bases at V and 1 base at J, with 14 bases between the two ends. Germline assignment: CDR1 LGHNA and CDR2 YSLEER. CDR3 amino acids: CASSQGQGRGTDTQYF. The CDR3 DNA follows: TGCGCCAGCAGCCAGGGGCAGGGCCGTGGCACAGATACGCAGTATTTT.

The rearrangement uses TRBV6-5 and TRBJ2-1; a possible D gene is TRBD2 (6 bases). The length of the CDR3 is 12 residues. Germline V CDR1 and CDR2: MNHEY, SVGAGI. Trimming left V 6 bases short and J 5 bases short, with 8 bases between. CDR3: CASSGSHNEQFF. The DNA of the CDR3 is TGTGCCAGCAGCGGGAGCCACAATGAGCAGTTCTTC.

The genes are TRBV6-2 or TRBV6-3 and TRBJ1-5, with D unclear. CDR3 length equals 11 residues. Trimming stripped 5 bases from V and 13 bases from J, with 12 bases between. Germline values: CDR1 MNHEY, CDR2 SVGEGT. The CDR3 loop reads CASSLGSSQHF. The CDR3 DNA is TGTGCCAGCAGTCTGGGCTCGTCGCAGCATTTT.

This clone showed up just once. J is TRBJ1-1 and V is TRBV5-1; possibly TRBD1 for D (5 bases). V lost 0 bases and J 4 bases, leaving 7 bases between the germline ends. Germline CDR1 is SGHRS and CDR2 is YFSETQ. The CDR3 covers 13 residues. The CDR3 coding sequence is TGCGCCAGCAGCTTGGCAGGGTCCACTGAAGCTTTCTTT. Encoded protein: CASSLAGSTEAFF.

The chain couples TRBV2 to TRBJ1-5; D unclear. CDR1 and CDR2 (germline): SNHLY, FYNNEI. The CDR3 sequence is 15 residues long. V was pared by 5 bases and J by 5 bases, with 16 bases between. The CDR3 sequence is CASSLFGKPDQPQHF. The CDR3, as DNA: TGTGCCAGCAGTTTGTTCGGGAAGCCGGATCAGCCCCAGCATTTT. The variable domain in full, completed from reference TRBV2 and TRBJ1-5, reads EPEVTQTPSHQVTQMGQEVILRCVPISNHLYFYWYRQILGQKVEFLVSFYNNEISEKSEIFDDQFSVERPDGSNFTLKIRSTKLEDSAMYFCASSLFGKPDQPQHFGDGTRLSIL.

This chain joins TRBV5-8 and TRBJ2-4, with TRBD1 as a possible D gene (6 bases). Trimming shortened V by 4 bases and J by 1 base, and 9 bases separated the two germline ends. Germline values: CDR1 SGHTS, CDR2 YDEGEE. CDR3 size: 14 residues. The CDR3 protein is CASSAQGAKNIQYF. The CDR3 DNA follows: TGTGCCAGCAGCGCTCAGGGGGCCAAAAACATTCAGTACTTC.

This chain connects TRBV11-2 to TRBJ2-1; tentatively, D is TRBD1 (5 bases). V was cut by 3 bases and J by 7 bases, with 10 bases left in between. From germline, CDR1 is SGHAT and CDR2 FQNNGV. The CDR3 contains 13 residues. In DNA form, the CDR3 reads TGTGCCAGCAGCTTTATCTCAGGGAATGAGCAGTTCTTC. It encodes CASSFISGNEQFF. The full variable domain, with the rest looked up from reference TRBV11-2 and TRBJ2-1, is EAGVAQSPRYKIIEKRQSVAFWCNPISGHATLYWYQQILGQGPKLLIQFQNNGVVDDSQLPKDRFSAERLKGVDSTLKIQPAKLEDSAVYLCASSFISGNEQFFGPGTRLTVL.

The rearrangement uses TRBV19 and TRBJ2-7; 8 nucleotides match TRBD1. This CDR3 has 14 residues. Germline V CDR1 and CDR2: LNHDA, SQIVND (reference sequence). The junction had 3 bases not matched to a gene; V was cut back by 1 base and J by 4 bases. The CDR3 here is CASSIGRGRYEQYF. DNA of the CDR3: TGTGCCAGTAGTATAGGCAGGGGGCGGTACGAGCAGTACTTC.

This chain connects TRBV7-6 to TRBJ2-7; 10 bases align to TRBD2. Germline-derived CDR1 and CDR2 are SGHVS and FNYEAQ. The CDR3 consists of 14 residues. V shed 7 bases and J 3 bases; nucleotides not matched to a gene: 6. CDR3 sequence (DNA): TGTGCCAGCATCCAAGCGGGAGGGCTCTACGAGCAGTACTTC. Translation gives CASIQAGGLYEQYF.

The V call is TRBV3-1 (or the pseudogene TRBV3-2), the J call TRBJ2-7; TRBD1 agrees at 8 bases. Germline V gene lookup returns CDR1 LGHDT and CDR2 YNNKEL (reference sequence). CDR3 length: 17 amino acids. Germline trimming cut 0 bases from V and 1 base from J; bases unmatched to any gene: 8. CDR3 DNA: TGTGCCAGCAGCCAAGATTTTCGGACAGGGATTTCCTACGAGCAGTACTTC. The encoded protein is CASSQDFRTGISYEQYF.

The V and J genes are TRBV6-2 or TRBV6-3 and TRBJ2-2; 16 bases line up with TRBD2. Looked up from germline, CDR1 is MNHEY and CDR2 is SVGEGT. J gave up 6 bases and V 5 bases, and 6 bases lay outside the gene matches. This CDR3 comprises 17 residues. The CDR3 is CASSRGLAGGEAGELFF. As DNA, the CDR3 is TGTGCCAGCAGTCGGGGACTAGCGGGAGGGGAGGCCGGGGAGCTGTTTTTT.

The gene calls are TRBV15 and TRBJ1-5; maybe TRBD1 (5 bases). The CDR3 is 16 amino acids. CDR1 and CDR2 from the germline V gene are LNHNV and YYDKDF (reference sequence). The V end lost 2 bases, the J end lost 5 bases, and 16 bases lay between the germline ends. The CDR3 is CATSRLGGEHDQPQHF. Written as DNA, the CDR3 is TGTGCCACCAGCAGACTGGGGGGGGAGCATGATCAGCCCCAGCATTTT.

With respect to this clone: Other DNA sequences from this sample encode an identical CDR3 as well. The chain is built from TRBV19 and TRBJ2-6, with D possibly being TRBD1 (6 bases). The CDR3 loop spans 13 amino acids. CDR1 is LNHDA, CDR2 SQIVND, per germline (reference sequence). The V and J ends lost 9 bases and 2 bases respectively, with 8 bases between them. This CDR3 is CASRGPGANVLTF. CDR3 in DNA: TGTGCCAGCAGGGGACCTGGGGCCAACGTCCTGACTTTC.

The table lists this clone with a count of one. This chain links TRBV4-2 with TRBJ1-4; D gene unclear. The CDR3 totals 16 residues. Trimming stripped 0 bases from V and 7 bases from J, with 15 bases between. The germline V gene has CDR1 LGHNA and CDR2 YNFKEQ. CDR3 amino acids: CASSQEVRTEGEKLFF. CDR3 in DNA: TGTGCCAGCAGCCAAGAAGTCCGAACCGAGGGTGAAAAACTGTTTTTT.

This chain connects TRBV5-8 to TRBJ1-5; 9 bases line up with TRBD1. From germline, CDR1 is SGHTS and CDR2 YDEGEE. V shed 4 bases, J shed 3 bases, and the junction held 11 bases outside the gene matches. This CDR3 spans 17 amino acids. CDR3 nucleotides: TGTGCCAGCAGCCCACCCGGACAGGGGATTTCCAATCAGCCCCAGCATTTT. Translating it yields CASSPPGQGISNQPQHF.

The chain combines TRBV18 with TRBJ2-7, with 14 bases lining up with TRBD2. Germline V CDR1 and CDR2: KGHSH, LQKENI. The CDR3 covers 16 residues. Losses at the gene ends were 4 bases for V and 6 bases for J; bases not matched to a gene: 8. The CDR3 DNA sequence: TGTGCCAGCTCACGAGGGAGGACTAGCGGGAGGACCGAGCAGTACTTC. This gives the protein CASSRGRTSGRTEQYF.

The chain recombines TRBV7-8 with TRBJ2-5; 10 nucleotides line up with TRBD1. The V gene's germline CDR1 is SGHVS and CDR2 FQNEAQ. This CDR3 comprises 15 residues. With V trimmed by 4 bases and J by 5 bases, 7 bases remained unmatched. The CDR3 here is CASSSRDRGEETQYF. The DNA for the CDR3 is TGTGCCAGCAGCTCCCGGGACAGGGGCGAGGAGACCCAGTACTTC. The entire variable domain, with the rest obtained from reference TRBV7-8 and TRBJ2-5, is as follows: GAGVSQSPRYKVAKRGQDVALRCDPISGHVSLFWYQQALGQGPEFLTYFQNEAQLDKSGLPSDRFFAERPEGSVSTLKIQRTQQEDSAVYLCASSSRDRGEETQYFGPGTRLLVL.

The chain has TRBV20-1 and TRBJ1-2; 8 nucleotides agree with TRBD1. Germline CDR1 is DFQATT and CDR2 is SNEGSKA (reference sequence). The CDR3 spans 14 residues. The V segment lost 3 bases and the J segment 8 bases; nucleotides outside the gene matches: 11. CDR3 DNA sequence: TGCAGTGCTAGTCTAGGCCAGGGGGCAGGAGGCTACACCTTC. Translating gives CSASLGQGAGGYTF.